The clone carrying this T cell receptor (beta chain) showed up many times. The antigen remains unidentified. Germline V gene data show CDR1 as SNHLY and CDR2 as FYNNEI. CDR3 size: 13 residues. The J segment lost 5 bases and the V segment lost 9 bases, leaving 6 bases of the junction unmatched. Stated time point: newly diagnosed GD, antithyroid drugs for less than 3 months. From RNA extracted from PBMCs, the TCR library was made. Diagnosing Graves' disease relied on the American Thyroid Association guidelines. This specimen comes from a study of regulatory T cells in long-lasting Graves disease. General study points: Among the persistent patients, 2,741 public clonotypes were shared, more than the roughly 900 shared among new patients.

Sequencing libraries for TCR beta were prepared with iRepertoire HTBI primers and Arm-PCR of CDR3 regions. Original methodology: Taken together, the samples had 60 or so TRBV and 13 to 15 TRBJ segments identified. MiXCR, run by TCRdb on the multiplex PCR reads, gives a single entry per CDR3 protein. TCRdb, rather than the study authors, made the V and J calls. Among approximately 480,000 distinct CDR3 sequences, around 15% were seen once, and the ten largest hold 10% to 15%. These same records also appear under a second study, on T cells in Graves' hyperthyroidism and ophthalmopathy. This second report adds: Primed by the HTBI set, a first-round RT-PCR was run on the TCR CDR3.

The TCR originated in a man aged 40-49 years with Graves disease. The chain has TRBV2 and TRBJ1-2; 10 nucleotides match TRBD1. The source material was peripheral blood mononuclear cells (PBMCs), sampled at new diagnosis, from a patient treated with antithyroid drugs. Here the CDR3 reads CARRQGARYGYTF. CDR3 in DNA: TGTGCCAGGAGACAGGGGGCGAGGTATGGCTACACCTTC.